The T cell receptor (beta chain) under discussion was sequenced for a study of OX40 agonist ivuxolimab in advanced cancers. Systemic immunosuppression or autoimmune disease history was grounds to exclude patients. Assay used: immunoSEQ multiplex PCR; TCRdb lists only in-frame clones, some missing. The sample records around 100,000 clones, around 93% being singletons. In germline, CDR1 is LGHNA, CDR2 YNFKEQ. V was trimmed by 4 bases and J by 5 bases, leaving 5 bases between them. The CDR3 extends over 12 amino acids. V usage is TRBV4-2 and J usage is TRBJ2-2; the D is unclear. The receptor was isolated from an adult with an advanced solid tumor such as melanoma, head and neck, liver or kidney cancer. Specimen: CD4+ or CD8+ T cells sorted from blood, collected in a trial of the OX40 agonist ivuxolimab. In nucleotides, the CDR3 is TGTGCCAGCAGCCCCAGAACCGGGGAGCTGTTTTTT. Residues: CASSPRTGELFF.